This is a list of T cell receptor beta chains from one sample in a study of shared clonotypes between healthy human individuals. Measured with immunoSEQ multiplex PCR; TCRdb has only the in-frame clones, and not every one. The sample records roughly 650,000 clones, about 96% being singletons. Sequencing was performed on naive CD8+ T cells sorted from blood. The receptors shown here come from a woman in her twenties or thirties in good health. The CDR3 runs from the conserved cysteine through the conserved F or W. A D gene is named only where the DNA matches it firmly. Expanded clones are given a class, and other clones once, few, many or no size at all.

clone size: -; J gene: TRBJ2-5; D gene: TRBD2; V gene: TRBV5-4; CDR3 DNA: TGTGCCAGCAGCTTAGCGGGGGGACAAGAGACCCAGTACTTC; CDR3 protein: CASSLAGGQETQYF
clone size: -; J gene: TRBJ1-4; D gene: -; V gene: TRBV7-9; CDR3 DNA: TGTGCCAGCAGCTTAGGACAGAATGAAAAACTGTTTTTT; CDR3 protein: CASSLGQNEKLFF
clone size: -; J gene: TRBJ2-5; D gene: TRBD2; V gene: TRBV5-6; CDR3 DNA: TGTGCCAGCAGCCAGCGAGGACTAGCGGGACCAGAGACCCAGTACTTC; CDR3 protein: CASSQRGLAGPETQYF
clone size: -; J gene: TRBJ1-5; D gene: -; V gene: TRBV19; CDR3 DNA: TGTGCCAGTACCGAGACATTGGGAATTCAGCCCCAGCATTTT; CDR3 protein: CASTETLGIQPQHF
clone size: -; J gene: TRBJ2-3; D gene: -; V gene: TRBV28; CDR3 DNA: TGTGCCAGCAGTTTAGTCCTCGGCGGGTACGATACGCAGTATTTT; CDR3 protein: CASSLVLGGYDTQYF
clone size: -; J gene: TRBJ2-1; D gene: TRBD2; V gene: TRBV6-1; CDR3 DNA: TGTGCCAGCAGTGAATTAGCGGGAGGCCATGAGCAGTTCTTC; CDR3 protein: CASSELAGGHEQFF
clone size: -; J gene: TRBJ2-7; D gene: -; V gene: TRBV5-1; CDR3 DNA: TGCGCCAGCGGGGACCTGAGCTCCTACGAGCAGTACTTC; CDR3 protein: CASGDLSSYEQYF
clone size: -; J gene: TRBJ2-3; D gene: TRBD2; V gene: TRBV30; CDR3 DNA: TGTGCCTGGCTTGGGGGGACTAGCGGGAGCGCGACAGATACGCAGTATTTT; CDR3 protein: CAWLGGTSGSATDTQYF
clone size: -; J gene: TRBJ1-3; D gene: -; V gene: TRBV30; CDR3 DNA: TGTGCCTGGAGTGTCTGGGGGGGAAACACCATATATTTT; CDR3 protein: CAWSVWGGNTIYF
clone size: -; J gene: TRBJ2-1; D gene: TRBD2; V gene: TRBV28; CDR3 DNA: TGTGCCAGCAGTTTTTTAGCGGGAGTGGGTTACAATGAGCAGTTCTTC; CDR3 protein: CASSFLAGVGYNEQFF
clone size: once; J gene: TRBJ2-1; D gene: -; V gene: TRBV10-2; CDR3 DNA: TGCGCCAGCAACGACAGGGAGGAGGGCAATGAGCAGTTCTTC; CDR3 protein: CASNDREEGNEQFF
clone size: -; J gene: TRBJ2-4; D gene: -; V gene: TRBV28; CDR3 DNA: TGTGCCAGCAGTTTAGCGAGAACTTTAACCATTCAGTACTTC; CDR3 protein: CASSLARTLTIQYF
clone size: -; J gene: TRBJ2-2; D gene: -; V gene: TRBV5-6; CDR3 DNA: TGTGCCAGCAGCTTGGGTCCCGCCGGGGAGCTGTTTTTT; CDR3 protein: CASSLGPAGELFF
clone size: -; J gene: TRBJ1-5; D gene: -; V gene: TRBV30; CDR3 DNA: TGTGCCTGGAGTGTTAGCGGGCAGGGTCGGGGCCCCAATAATCAGCCCCAGCATTTT; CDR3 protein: CAWSVSGQGRGPNNQPQHF
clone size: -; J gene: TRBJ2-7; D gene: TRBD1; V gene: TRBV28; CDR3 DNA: TGTGCCAGCAGCTACGGACAGGGGTTCTCCTACGAGCAGTACTTC; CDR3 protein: CASSYGQGFSYEQYF
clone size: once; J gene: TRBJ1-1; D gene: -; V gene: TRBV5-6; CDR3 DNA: TGTGCCAGCAGGTACGGGACGGCCACTGAAGCTTTCTTT; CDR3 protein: CASRYGTATEAFF
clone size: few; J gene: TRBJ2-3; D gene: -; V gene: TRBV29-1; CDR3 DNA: TGCAGCGTTGTTACAGATACGCAGTATTTT; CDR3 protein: CSVVTDTQYF
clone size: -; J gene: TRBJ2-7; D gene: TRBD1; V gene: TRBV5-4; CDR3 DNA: TGTGCCAGCAGCTTTTCAGGGGGCTCCTACGAGCAGTACTTC; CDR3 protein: CASSFSGGSYEQYF
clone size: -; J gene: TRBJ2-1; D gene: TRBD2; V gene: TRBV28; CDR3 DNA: TGTGCCAGCAGTTTATCGCTAGCGGGCTCCTACAATGAGCAGTTCTTC; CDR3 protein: CASSLSLAGSYNEQFF
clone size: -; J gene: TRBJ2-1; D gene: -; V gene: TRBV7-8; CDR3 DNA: TGTGCCAGCAGCCCCTCTAGGCGGGCTTTCGGCTCCTACAATGAGCAGTTCTTC; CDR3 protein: CASSPSRRAFGSYNEQFF